A single sample is the source of the 23 T cell receptor beta chains below, sequenced in a study of T-cell reconstitution after alpha-beta-depleted transplantation in children. Unique molecular identifiers featured in how the TCRbeta library was prepared. TCRdb reprocessed the PCR reads with MiXCR, giving one entry per CDR3 protein. Among 500,000 to 750,000 distinct CDR3 sequences listed, roughly 30% were seen once. The material sequenced was PBMCs, taken before TCRalphabeta/CD19-depleted stem cell transplant. Receptor source: a boy in the first two years of life with Wiskott-Aldrich syndrome, due to receive a stem cell transplant.

V and J are TRBV12-3 or TRBV12-4 and TRBJ2-1; the match to TRBD2 covers 8 bases. The CDR3 loop spans 15 amino acids. Losses at the gene ends were 2 bases for V and 3 bases for J; bases not matched to a gene: 3. In DNA form, the CDR3 reads TGTGCCAGCAGTTTAACTGGGACTAGCTACAATGAGCAGTTCTTC. Translation gives CASSLTGTSYNEQFF.

In DNA, the CDR3 is TGCGCCAGCAGCTTGGCGCGGGTCTTCAACACTGAGCAGTTCTTC. Amino acids: CASSLARVFNTEQFF. V usage is TRBV5-1 and J usage is TRBJ2-1; the D gene is possibly TRBD2 (5 bases). V was clipped by 0 bases and J by 9 bases, with 16 bases between them. Looked up from germline, CDR1 is SGHRS and CDR2 is YFSETQ. The CDR3 length is 15 residues.

The table lists this clonotype with a few counts. This rearrangement joins TRBV20-1 to TRBJ2-7; D gene unclear. CDR3 length: 11 amino acids. The ends were cut back, 3 bases at V and 5 bases at J, with 8 bases in the middle. Looked up from germline, CDR1 is DFQATT and CDR2 is SNEGSKA (reference sequence). The DNA for the CDR3 is TGCAGTGCTAGTATGGCCCACGAGCAGTACTTC. This encodes CSASMAHEQYF.

This chain connects TRBV6-2 or TRBV6-3 to TRBJ2-2; 8 bases align to TRBD1. Trimming cost V 2 bases and J 1 base; bases outside gene matches: 6. The germline V gene encodes CDR1 MNHEY and CDR2 SVGEGT. This CDR3 has 17 amino acids. CDR3 sequence: CASSYKTGTGNTGELFF. CDR3 DNA sequence: TGTGCCAGCAGTTACAAAACCGGGACAGGGAACACCGGGGAGCTGTTTTTT.

CDR3 residues: CASSLEVGEGTDTQYF. The CDR3 region has the DNA TGTGCCAGCAGTTTGGAAGTGGGAGAAGGCACAGATACGCAGTATTTT. V usage is TRBV12-3 or TRBV12-4 and J usage is TRBJ2-3, with D maybe TRBD2 (5 bases). V lost 3 bases and J 1 base, leaving 14 bases between the germline ends. The CDR3 covers 16 residues.

This chain connects TRBV29-1 to TRBJ2-7, with D possibly TRBD2 on 6 matching bases. Trimming took 7 bases from V and 2 from J, leaving 9 bases between them. Germline CDR1 and CDR2: SQVTM and ANQGSEA. CDR3 length: 11 amino acids. CDR3 region: CSAGLTYEQYF. The DNA for the CDR3 is TGCAGCGCGGGACTCACCTACGAGCAGTACTTC.

The chain has TRBV12-3 or TRBV12-4 and TRBJ2-5; the match to TRBD1 covers 9 bases. J was trimmed by 5 bases and V by 2 bases; bases with no gene match: 6. The CDR3 loop spans 15 amino acids. Here the CDR3 DNA reads TGTGCCAGCAGTTTACTGGGACAGGGACACGAGACCCAGTACTTC. Translation gives CASSLLGQGHETQYF.

V gene TRBV20-1 combines with J gene TRBJ2-5, with 11 positions matching TRBD2. The germline gives CDR1 DFQATT, CDR2 SNEGSKA (reference sequence). J lost 4 bases, V lost 6 bases, and 4 bases had no gene match. The CDR3 covers 13 residues. CDR3 sequence (DNA): TGCAGTGCGACAGGACTAGCGGGAGAGACCCAGTACTTC. Its protein is CSATGLAGETQYF.

The chain couples TRBV30 to TRBJ2-2; D unclear. Looked up from germline, CDR1 is GTSNPN and CDR2 is SVGIG (reference sequence). V lost 0 bases and J lost 0, with 2 bases in between. This CDR3 contains 13 residues. The CDR3: CAWSVSNTGELFF. The CDR3 DNA reads as TGTGCCTGGAGTGTGTCGAACACCGGGGAGCTGTTTTTT. The full variable domain, rest sourced from reference TRBV30 and TRBJ2-2, is SQTIHQWPATLVQPVGSPLSLECTVEGTSNPNLYWYRQAAGRGLQLLFYSVGIGQISSEVPQNLSASRPQDRQFILSSKKLLLSDSGFYLCAWSVSNTGELFFGEGSRLTVL.

The chain carries TRBV20-1 and TRBJ2-6, with 7 bases lining up with TRBD2. This CDR3 contains 17 residues. Unmatched junction bases numbered 7, after V lost 2 bases and J lost 0 bases. Germline V gene sequence: CDR1 DFQATT, CDR2 SNEGSKA (reference sequence). The CDR3, as DNA: TGCAGTGCTAGATGGGAGGGATCGAGCTCTGGGGCCAACGTCCTGACTTTC. It codes for CSARWEGSSSGANVLTF.

This clonotype showed up just a few times. The chain joins TRBV20-1 to TRBJ2-1; 8 nucleotides agree with TRBD2. This CDR3 comprises 10 residues. Per the germline V gene, CDR1 is DFQATT and CDR2 is SNEGSKA (reference sequence). J was trimmed by 14 bases and V by 3 bases; bases with no gene match: 3. The CDR3 nucleotides read TGCAGTGCTAGTAGAGCGGGAGAGTTCTTC. It translates to CSASRAGEFF.

The V gene is TRBV5-1, the J gene TRBJ2-3; 8 bases fit TRBD2. CDR3 length: 16 amino acids. Germline CDR1 reads SGHRS; CDR2 reads YFSETQ. V lost 0 bases, J lost 4 bases, and 7 bases stayed unmatched. CDR3 protein: CASSLASGSLADTQYF. The CDR3 bases are TGCGCCAGCAGCTTGGCCAGCGGGAGCTTAGCAGATACGCAGTATTTT.

This clonotype was seen only once. The chain couples TRBV27 to TRBJ2-1, with 16 bases aligning to TRBD2. The ends lost 4 bases at V and 6 bases at J; junction bases unmatched: 3. The CDR3 runs to 16 residues. Germline V gives CDR1 MNHEY, CDR2 SMNVEV (reference sequence). The CDR3 here is CASSWGLAGGGNEQFF. The CDR3, as DNA: TGTGCCAGCAGTTGGGGACTAGCGGGAGGGGGCAATGAGCAGTTCTTC.

The chain uses TRBV2 and TRBJ2-5; 12 bases align to TRBD1. The germline V gene encodes CDR1 SNHLY and CDR2 FYNNEI. This CDR3 region has 14 residues. V shed 6 bases and J 4 bases; nucleotides not matched to a gene: 3. CDR3 residues: CASRSGQGAETQYF. CDR3 nucleotide sequence: TGTGCCAGCAGATCGGGACAGGGGGCAGAGACCCAGTACTTC.

This clonotype showed up just a few times. The V call is TRBV4-1, the J call TRBJ2-1; no firm D call. Per the germline V gene, CDR1 is MGHRA and CDR2 is YSYEKL. Deletions cut 1 base from V and 0 bases from J, with 10 bases between. This CDR3 contains 16 residues. As DNA, the CDR3 is TGCGCCAGCAGCCAAGGTCCGGGCAGCTCCTACAATGAGCAGTTCTTC. It is translated as CASSQGPGSSYNEQFF.

The rearrangement uses TRBV19 and TRBJ2-7; 7 bases are a match to TRBD1. CDR3 length equals 13 residues. CDR1 LNHDA and CDR2 SQIVND come from the germline V gene (reference sequence). Trimming took 8 bases from V and 0 from J; bases not matched to a gene: 4. The CDR3 nucleotides are TGTGCCAGTGCCCGGGACAGCTCCTACGAGCAGTACTTC. As protein: CASARDSSYEQYF.

This chain connects TRBV9 to TRBJ2-2; D might be TRBD2 (8 bases). From germline, CDR1 is SGDLS and CDR2 YYNGEE. The CDR3 covers 18 residues. The V and J ends lost 0 bases and 3 bases respectively, with 18 bases between them. CDR3 protein: CASSVESGGGSDTGELFF. The CDR3 bases are TGTGCCAGCAGCGTAGAATCGGGAGGGGGCTCGGACACCGGGGAGCTGTTTTTT.

This chain joins TRBV9 and TRBJ1-1, with TRBD1 matching 7 bases. Germline CDR1 is SGDLS and CDR2 is YYNGEE. Trimming took 4 bases from V and 2 from J; bases not matched to a gene: 8. CDR3 size: 15 residues. CDR3 sequence reads: CASSLGEGANTEAFF. The DNA for the CDR3 is TGTGCCAGCAGCCTAGGGGAGGGGGCCAACACTGAAGCTTTCTTT.

About this clonotype: The junction and the germline gene differ at one end; a read error may be behind it. The CDR3 region has the DNA TGTGCCAGCAGCTTGGAGCTGAACTCCGGGGAGCTGTTTTTT. Its protein product is CASSLELNSGELFF. The chain is built from TRBV5-4 and TRBJ2-2; no definite D call. The CDR3 runs to 14 residues. Germline V gene data show CDR1 as SGHNT and CDR2 as YYREEE (reference sequence).

The rearrangement uses TRBV5-6 and TRBJ2-5; 8 positions agree with TRBD2. The J segment lost 0 bases and the V segment lost 1 base, leaving 8 bases of the junction unmatched. The CDR3 has 17 amino acids. Germline CDR1 SGHDT, CDR2 YYEEEE. The CDR3 region is CASSLFSSGSYQETQYF. The CDR3 DNA reads as TGTGCCAGCAGCTTGTTTTCAAGCGGGAGCTACCAAGAGACCCAGTACTTC.

This clonotype was observed a handful of times. The chain joins TRBV12-3 or TRBV12-4 to TRBJ2-1, with D maybe TRBD1 (5 bases). Trimming pared 3 bases from V and 2 bases from J, leaving 23 bases between. This CDR3 has 19 residues. The CDR3 protein is CASSFRTNPLVYAYNEQFF. The CDR3 DNA reads as TGTGCCAGCAGTTTTAGGACAAACCCCCTAGTCTATGCCTACAATGAGCAGTTCTTC.

This rearrangement joins TRBV5-1 to TRBJ2-1; unclear D gene. V gave up 1 base and J gave up 6 bases, with 11 bases separating them. CDR3 length equals 14 residues. The germline CDR1 and CDR2 sequences are SGHRS and YFSETQ. DNA of the CDR3: TGCGCCAGCAGCTTGTTTGAGGCCCTCAATGAGCAGTTCTTC. Translating gives CASSLFEALNEQFF.

The chain employs TRBV5-1 and TRBJ1-1; a weak D match, TRBD1 (5 bases). Germline V CDR1 and CDR2: SGHRS, YFSETQ. This CDR3 has 15 amino acids. V was pared by 0 bases and J by 0 bases, with 9 bases between. The CDR3 reads CASSLDRSMNTEAFF. CDR3 DNA: TGCGCCAGCAGCTTGGACAGGAGTATGAACACTGAAGCTTTCTTT. The entire variable domain, with the rest obtained from reference TRBV5-1 and TRBJ1-1, is as follows: KAGVTQTPRYLIKTRGQQVTLSCSPISGHRSVSWYQQTPGQGLQFLFEYFSETQRNKGNFPGRFSGRQFSNSRSEMNVSTLELGDSALYLCASSLDRSMNTEAFFGQGTRLTVV.